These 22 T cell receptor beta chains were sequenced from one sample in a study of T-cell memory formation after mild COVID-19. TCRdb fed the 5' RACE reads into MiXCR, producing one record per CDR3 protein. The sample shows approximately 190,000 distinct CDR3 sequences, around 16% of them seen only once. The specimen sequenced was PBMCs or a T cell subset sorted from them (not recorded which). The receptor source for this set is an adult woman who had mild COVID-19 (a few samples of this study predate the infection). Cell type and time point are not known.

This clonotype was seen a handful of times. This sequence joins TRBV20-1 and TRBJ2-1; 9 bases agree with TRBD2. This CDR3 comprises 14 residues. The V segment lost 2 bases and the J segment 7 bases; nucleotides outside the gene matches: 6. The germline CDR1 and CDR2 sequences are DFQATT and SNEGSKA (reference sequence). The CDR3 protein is CSARRREGGNEQFF. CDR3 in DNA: TGCAGTGCTAGAAGGCGGGAGGGAGGTAATGAGCAGTTCTTC.

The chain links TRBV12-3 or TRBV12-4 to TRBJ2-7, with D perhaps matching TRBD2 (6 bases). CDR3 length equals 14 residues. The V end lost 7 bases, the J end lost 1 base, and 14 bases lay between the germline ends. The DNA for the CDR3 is TGTGCCAGCATTAGGGCTGCGGGATCCTACGAGCAGTACTTC. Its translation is CASIRAAGSYEQYF.

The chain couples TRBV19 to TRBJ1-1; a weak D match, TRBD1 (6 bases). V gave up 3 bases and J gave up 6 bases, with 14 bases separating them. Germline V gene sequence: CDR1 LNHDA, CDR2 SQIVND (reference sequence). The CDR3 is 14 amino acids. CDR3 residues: CASSMVRGSSEAFF. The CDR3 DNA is TGTGCCAGTAGTATGGTCAGGGGATCTTCTGAAGCTTTCTTT.

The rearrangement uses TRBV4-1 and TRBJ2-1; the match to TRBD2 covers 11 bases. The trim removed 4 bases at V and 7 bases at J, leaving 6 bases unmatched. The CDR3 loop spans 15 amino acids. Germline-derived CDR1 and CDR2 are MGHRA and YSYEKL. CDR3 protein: CASSPVAGGPNEQFF. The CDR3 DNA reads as TGCGCCAGCAGCCCCGTAGCGGGGGGGCCTAATGAGCAGTTCTTC.

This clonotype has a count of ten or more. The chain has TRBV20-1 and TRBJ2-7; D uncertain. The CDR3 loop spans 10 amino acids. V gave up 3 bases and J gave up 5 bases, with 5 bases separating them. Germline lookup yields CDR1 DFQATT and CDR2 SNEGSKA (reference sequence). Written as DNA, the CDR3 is TGCAGTGCTAGGGCGAACGAGCAGTACTTC. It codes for CSARANEQYF.

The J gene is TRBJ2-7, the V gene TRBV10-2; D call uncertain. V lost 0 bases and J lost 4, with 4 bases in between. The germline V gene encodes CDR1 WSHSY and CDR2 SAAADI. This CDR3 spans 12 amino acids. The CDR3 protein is CASSESNYEQYF. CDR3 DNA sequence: TGCGCCAGCAGTGAGTCGAATTACGAGCAGTACTTC.

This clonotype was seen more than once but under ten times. Here the CDR3 DNA reads TGTGCCAGCAGCCAAGATCAGGCAGCCCAAGAGACCCAGTACTTC. As protein: CASSQDQAAQETQYF. The V gene is TRBV3-1, the J gene TRBJ2-5, with unresolved D. Per germline, CDR1 LGHDT and CDR2 YNNKEL (reference sequence). V was shortened by 0 bases and J by 1 base, with 9 bases between the two germline ends. This CDR3 has 15 residues.

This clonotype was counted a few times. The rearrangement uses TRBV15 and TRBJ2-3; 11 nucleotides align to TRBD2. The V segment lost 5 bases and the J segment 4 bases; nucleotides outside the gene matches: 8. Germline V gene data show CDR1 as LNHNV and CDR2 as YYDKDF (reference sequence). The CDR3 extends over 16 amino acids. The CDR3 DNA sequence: TGTGCCACCAGCGGGAGAATAGCGGGAGGGCCAGATACGCAGTATTTT. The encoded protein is CATSGRIAGGPDTQYF.

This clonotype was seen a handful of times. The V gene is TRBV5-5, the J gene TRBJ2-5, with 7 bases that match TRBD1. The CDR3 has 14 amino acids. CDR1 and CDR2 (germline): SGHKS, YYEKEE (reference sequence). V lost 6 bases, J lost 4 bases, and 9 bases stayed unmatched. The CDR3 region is CASNPTGTRETQYF. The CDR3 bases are TGTGCCAGCAACCCGACAGGGACCCGAGAGACCCAGTACTTC.

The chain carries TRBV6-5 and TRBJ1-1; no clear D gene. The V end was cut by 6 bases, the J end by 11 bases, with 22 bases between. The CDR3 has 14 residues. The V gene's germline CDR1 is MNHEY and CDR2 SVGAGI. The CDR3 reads CASRTQAQLFRAFF. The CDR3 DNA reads TGTGCCAGCAGAACCCAGGCGCAATTGTTTAGGGCTTTCTTT.

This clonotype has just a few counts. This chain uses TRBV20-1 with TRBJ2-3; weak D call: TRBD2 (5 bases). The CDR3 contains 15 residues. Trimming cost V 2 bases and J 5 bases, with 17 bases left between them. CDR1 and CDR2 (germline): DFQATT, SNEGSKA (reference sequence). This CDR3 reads CSARSPSRGGDTQYF. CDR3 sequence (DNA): TGCAGTGCTAGATCCCCTAGTCGAGGAGGAGATACGCAGTATTTT.

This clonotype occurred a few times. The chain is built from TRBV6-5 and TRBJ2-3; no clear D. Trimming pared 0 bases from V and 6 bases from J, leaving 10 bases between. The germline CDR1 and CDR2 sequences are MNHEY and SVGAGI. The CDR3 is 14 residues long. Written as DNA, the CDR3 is TGTGCCAGCAGTTACTCCAAGGATAGGGATACGCAGTATTTT. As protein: CASSYSKDRDTQYF.

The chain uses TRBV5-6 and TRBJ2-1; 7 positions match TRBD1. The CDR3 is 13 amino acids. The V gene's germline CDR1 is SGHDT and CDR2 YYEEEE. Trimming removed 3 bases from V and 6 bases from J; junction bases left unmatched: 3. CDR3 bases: TGTGCCAGCAGCTACAACAGGGGCAATGAGCAGTTCTTC. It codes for CASSYNRGNEQFF. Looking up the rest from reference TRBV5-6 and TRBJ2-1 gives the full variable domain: DAGVTQSPTHLIKTRGQQVTLRCSPKSGHDTVSWYQQALGQGPQFIFQYYEEEERQRGNFPDRFSGHQFPNYSSELNVNALLLGDSALYLCASSYNRGNEQFFGPGTRLTVL.

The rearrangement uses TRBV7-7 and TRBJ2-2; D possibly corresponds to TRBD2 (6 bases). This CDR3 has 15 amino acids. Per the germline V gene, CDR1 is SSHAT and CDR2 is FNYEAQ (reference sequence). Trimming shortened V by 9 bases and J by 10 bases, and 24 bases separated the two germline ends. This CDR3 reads CASSVGGVTSMELFF. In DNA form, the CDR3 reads TGTGCCAGTTCCGTCGGGGGTGTGACCTCGATGGAGCTGTTTTTT.

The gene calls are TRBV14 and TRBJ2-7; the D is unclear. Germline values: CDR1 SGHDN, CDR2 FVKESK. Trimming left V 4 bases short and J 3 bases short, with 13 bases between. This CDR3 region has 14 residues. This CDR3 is CASSRESAFYEQYF. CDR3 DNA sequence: TGTGCCAGCAGCCGTGAGAGTGCCTTCTACGAGCAGTACTTC.

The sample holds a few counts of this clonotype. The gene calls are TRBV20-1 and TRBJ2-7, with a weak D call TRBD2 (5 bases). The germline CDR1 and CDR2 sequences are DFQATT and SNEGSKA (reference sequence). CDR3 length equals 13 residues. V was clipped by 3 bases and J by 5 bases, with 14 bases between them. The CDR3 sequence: CSASGVTVHEQYF. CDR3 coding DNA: TGCAGTGCTAGCGGGGTAACCGTCCACGAGCAGTACTTC.

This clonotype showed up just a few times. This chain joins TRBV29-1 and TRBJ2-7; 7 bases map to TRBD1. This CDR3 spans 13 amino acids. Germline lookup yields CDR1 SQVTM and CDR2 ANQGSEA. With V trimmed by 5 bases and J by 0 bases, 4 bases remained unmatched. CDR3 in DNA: TGCAGCGTTCGACAGGGAAGCTCCTACGAGCAGTACTTC. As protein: CSVRQGSSYEQYF.

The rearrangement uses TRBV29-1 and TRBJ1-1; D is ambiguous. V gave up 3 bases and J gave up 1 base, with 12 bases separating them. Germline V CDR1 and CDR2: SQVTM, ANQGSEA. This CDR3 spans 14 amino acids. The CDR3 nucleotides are TGCAGCGTTGAGTCGATCCTTAGGAACACTGAAGCTTTCTTT. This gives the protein CSVESILRNTEAFF.

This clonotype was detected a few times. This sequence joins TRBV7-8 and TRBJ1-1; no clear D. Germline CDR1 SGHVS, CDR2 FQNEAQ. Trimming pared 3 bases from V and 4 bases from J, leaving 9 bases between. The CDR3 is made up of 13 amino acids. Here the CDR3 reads CASSFLSVTEAFF. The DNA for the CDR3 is TGTGCCAGCAGCTTTCTCTCGGTCACTGAAGCTTTCTTT.

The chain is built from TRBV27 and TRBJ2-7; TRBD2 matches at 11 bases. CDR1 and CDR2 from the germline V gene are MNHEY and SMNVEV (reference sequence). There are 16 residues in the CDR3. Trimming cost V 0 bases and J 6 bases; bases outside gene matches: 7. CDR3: CASSLSMVLAGGEQYF. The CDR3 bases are TGTGCCAGCAGTTTATCGATGGTGCTAGCGGGAGGCGAGCAGTACTTC.

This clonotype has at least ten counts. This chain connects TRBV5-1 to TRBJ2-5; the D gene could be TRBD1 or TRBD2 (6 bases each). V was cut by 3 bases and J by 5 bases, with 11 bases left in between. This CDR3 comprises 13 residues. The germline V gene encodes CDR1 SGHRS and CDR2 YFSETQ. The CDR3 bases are TGCGCCAGCAGCTGGACGGGGGCCGAGACCCAGTACTTC. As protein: CASSWTGAETQYF.

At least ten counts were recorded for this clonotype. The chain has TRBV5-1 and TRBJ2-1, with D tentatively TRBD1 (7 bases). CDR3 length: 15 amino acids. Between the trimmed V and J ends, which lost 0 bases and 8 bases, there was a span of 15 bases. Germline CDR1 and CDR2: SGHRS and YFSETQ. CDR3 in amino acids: CASSLVAGQNYEQFF. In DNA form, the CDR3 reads TGCGCCAGCAGCTTGGTGGCGGGACAGAACTATGAGCAGTTCTTC.